This TCR beta chain appears in the sequencing data of a study of CD8 T cells in ankylosing spondylitis. The table lists this clonotype with many counts. Each CDR3 protein gets one entry after TCRdb re-called the 5' RACE reads with MiXCR. The sample holds more than 300,000 distinct CDR3 sequences, more than 9% seen once. The germline V gene encodes CDR1 DFQATT and CDR2 SNEGSKA (reference sequence). The CDR3 extends over 14 amino acids. V dropped 6 bases and J dropped 7; count of bases not matched to a gene: 12. The specimen sequenced was blood, either unsorted or a sorted T cell fraction (not recorded which). This clonotype was sampled from a female donor with ankylosing spondylitis or in good health (not recorded which). This chain joins TRBV20-1 and TRBJ2-3; the match to TRBD2 covers 8 bases. The CDR3 DNA follows: TGCAGTGCCGGGGCGGGGGGCGCAGGAAATACGCAGTATTTT. It encodes CSAGAGGAGNTQYF.